Below, 26 T cell receptor beta chains from the same sample are listed, as sequenced in a study of tissue T cells after allogeneic stem cell transplantation. TCRdb keeps only in-frame clones here, not all; method: immunoSEQ multiplex PCR. Altogether around 7,000 clones are present, roughly half being singletons, with the ten largest covering roughly 8%. Noted time point: mouse harvest day 7 after allogeneic transplant. The graft held 10^6 splenic CD5+ T cells and 10^7 T-cell-depleted bone marrow cells. Sequencing was performed on lymph node tissue. The receptors come from a female BALB/c mouse given C57BL/6 T cells with graft-versus-host disease after an allogeneic hematopoietic cell transplant.

This clone was observed a handful of times. Gene names denote mouse genes. The part of the CDR3 DNA that was read is TGTGCCAGCAGTGAACCTGGGGGGGCGCTTGAACAGTAC. Its translation: CASSEPGGALEQY. The CDR3 as a whole reads CASSEPGGALEQYF. The gene calls are TRBV13-1 and TRBJ2-7, with 10 bases lining up with TRBD2. The read gets to within 1 residue of the CDR3 end, and the germline J gene fills in the rest. The CDR3 runs to 14 residues. Germline trimming cut 2 bases from V and 6 bases from J; bases unmatched to any gene: 5. The V gene's germline CDR1 is NSHNY and CDR2 SYGAGN.

A note on this clone: These gene names are mouse names. Read sequence stops 1 residue before the CDR3 end, and the germline J gene provides the missing end. The J gene is TRBJ1-6, the V gene TRBV26, with D maybe TRBD1 (6 bases). TRBJ1-6 is noted as an ORF with a role that remains uncertain. Deletions cut 4 bases from V and 8 bases from J, with 9 bases between. The CDR3 totals 13 residues. Per germline, CDR1 KGHPV and CDR2 FQNQEV (reference sequence). Here the CDR3 reads CASSPGQDSPLYF. The CDR3 bases that were read are TGTGCCAGCAGTCCGGGACAAGATTCGCCCCTCTAC.

Regarding this clone: Gene names and germline refer to mouse. The read gets to within 1 residue of the CDR3 end, and the germline J gene fills in the rest. The chain uses TRBV13-2 and TRBJ2-7; TRBD1 matches at 7 bases. The CDR3 has 13 amino acids. Germline V gene lookup returns CDR1 NNHNN and CDR2 SYGAGS (reference sequence). Trimming removed 3 bases from V and 3 bases from J; junction bases left unmatched: 3. CDR3 sequence reads: CASGASGGYEQYF. The sequenced CDR3 bases are TGTGCCAGCGGTGCCTCAGGGGGCTATGAACAGTAC.

Of note for this clone: Here the gene names and germline are mouse. The CDR3 end falls 1 residue outside the read, so it is completed with the germline J gene. V and J are TRBV3 and TRBJ2-7, with unresolved D. CDR3 length equals 13 residues. The germline V gene encodes CDR1 SNHLY and CDR2 FYNGKV (reference sequence). V lost 5 bases to trimming and J lost 6 bases, with 14 bases between them. The CDR3 loop reads CASSIPGVFEQYF. The sequenced part of the CDR3 DNA is TGTGCCAGCAGCATCCCCGGGGTTTTTGAACAGTAC.

Remarks on this clone: Each gene name is a mouse one. The sequence runs out 1 residue before the end of the CDR3; the remainder is reconstructed from the germline J gene. J is TRBJ1-3 and V is TRBV12-1, with D unclear. CDR1 and CDR2 from the germline V gene are SGHSN and HYEKVE. The CDR3 is 14 amino acids. Trimming shortened V by 0 bases and J by 0 bases, and 5 bases separated the two germline ends. CDR3 loop: CASSLYDSGNTLYF. The CDR3 DNA, read in part, is TGTGCCAGCTCTCTCTATGATTCTGGAAATACGCTCTAT.

A word on this clone: The genes and germline here are from mouse. The covered CDR3 bases are TGTGCCAGCAGTCAGAATAACCAAGACACCCAGTAC. Translation gives CASSQNNQDTQY. The whole CDR3 sequence reads CASSQNNQDTQYF. The rearrangement joins TRBV26 to TRBJ2-5; no reliable D call. The CDR3 end lies 1 residue beyond the end of the read and is filled in from the germline J gene. CDR1 and CDR2 from the germline V gene are KGHPV and FQNQEV (reference sequence). Trimming removed 4 bases from V and 0 bases from J, with 5 bases in between. This CDR3 is 13 amino acids long.

This clone was detected only a few times. Mouse gene names apply. The sequenced CDR3 bases are TGTGCTAGCAGCCCAAATTCTGGAAATACGCTCTAT. Encoded protein: CASSPNSGNTLY. The entire CDR3 sequence reads CASSPNSGNTLYF. The rearrangement uses TRBV29 and TRBJ1-3, with D unresolved. Read data end 1 residue before the CDR3 end; the end is taken from the germline J gene. Germline CDR1 MSHET, CDR2 SYDVDS. The CDR3 runs 13 residues. Trimming left V 6 bases short and J 0 bases short, with 6 bases between.

This clone is deemed large (0.1 to 1%). Germline and genes: mouse. The sequenced fragment ends 1 residue before the CDR3 boundary, so the rest is inferred from the germline J gene. This CDR3 is also generated by other DNA sequences in the sample. The chain couples TRBV29 to TRBJ1-3; D is possibly TRBD1 (5 bases). Trimming removed 4 bases at V and 1 base at J, with 5 bases between. The CDR3 consists of 13 residues. CDR1 MSHET and CDR2 SYDVDS come from the germline V gene. The sequenced CDR3 bases are TGTGCTAGCAGTTCAGGGTCTGGAAATACGCTCTAT. Translation: CASSSGSGNTLY. The full CDR3 reads CASSSGSGNTLYF. The full variable domain, its missing parts supplied by reference TRBV29 and TRBJ1-3, is DMKVTQMPRYLIKRMGENVLLECGQDMSHETMYWYRQDPGLGLQLIYISYDVDSNSEGDIPKGYRVSRKKREHFSLILDSAKTNQTSVYFCASSSGSGNTLYFGEGSRLIVV.

As concerns this clone: Mouse gene names and germline throughout. The CDR3 extends 1 residue past the end of the read, so its final part is completed from the germline J gene. This chain joins TRBV13-3 and TRBJ1-4; a weak D match, TRBD1 (5 bases). Germline CDR1 is NNHDY and CDR2 is SYVADS. The CDR3 runs 14 residues. V was shortened by 2 bases and J by 6 bases, with 11 bases between the two germline ends. The CDR3 protein is CASSERGGDERLFF. The CDR3 DNA, read in part, is TGTGCCAGCAGTGAGAGGGGAGGGGACGAAAGATTATTT.

This clone was seen only a few times. The gene names here belong to mouse. Sequencing ends 1 residue short of the CDR3 end; the germline J gene provides the rest. The J gene is TRBJ2-1, the V gene TRBV12-2, with 7 nucleotides matching TRBD2. V was clipped by 3 bases and J by 7 bases; unmatched bases: 2. Looked up from germline, CDR1 is SGHLS and CDR2 is HYDKME. The CDR3 runs to 12 residues. Here the CDR3 reads CASSILGAEQFF. Partial CDR3 DNA: TGTGCCAGCTCTATACTGGGGGCTGAGCAGTTC.

This clone is large in the sample. Genes here carry mouse names. The CDR3 end falls 1 residue outside the read, so it is completed with the germline J gene. This chain uses TRBV13-2 with TRBJ2-7, with a tentative D call TRBD2 (7 bases). V lost 1 base to trimming and J lost 3 bases, with 11 bases between them. CDR3 size: 14 residues. The germline V gene has CDR1 NNHNN and CDR2 SYGAGS (reference sequence). The covered CDR3 bases are TGTGCCAGCGGTGATCTGGGGGCGAGCTATGAACAGTAC. It encodes CASGDLGASYEQY. The whole CDR3 is CASGDLGASYEQYF.

By share of the sample, this clone is medium-sized (0.01 to 0.1%). The listed genes are named as in mouse. The DNA ends 1 residue before the CDR3 does, and the rest of the CDR3 is filled in from the germline J gene. This chain uses TRBV14 with TRBJ2-4; 9 nucleotides line up with TRBD2. The germline V gene encodes CDR1 SGHDT and CDR2 FRDEAV. V shed 3 bases, J shed 3 bases, and the junction held 2 bases outside the gene matches. The CDR3 is made up of 14 amino acids. The sequenced part of the CDR3 DNA is TGTGCCAGCAGTTACTGGGGGGTGCAAAACACCTTGTAC. Translation gives CASSYWGVQNTLY. The CDR3 in its entirety is CASSYWGVQNTLYF.

In regard to this clone: Gene and germline names: mouse. The read ends 1 residue before the CDR3 terminus; that terminus is restored from the germline J gene. This chain connects TRBV13-1 to TRBJ1-6; 9 bases are a match to TRBD1. TRBJ1-6 is annotated as an ORF whose role is uncertain. V shed 5 bases and J 7 bases; nucleotides not matched to a gene: 7. Per germline, CDR1 NSHNY and CDR2 SYGAGN. This CDR3 contains 15 residues. The covered CDR3 bases are TGTGCCAGCAGCTCGGGACAGGGAGAGAATTCGCCCCTCTAC. Protein product: CASSSGQGENSPLY. The whole CDR3 is CASSSGQGENSPLYF.

This clone was picked up a small number of times. The germline and genes are mouse ones. The sequenced fragment ends 1 residue before the CDR3 boundary, so the rest is inferred from the germline J gene. The V gene is TRBV19, the J gene TRBJ2-7, with 12 bases fitting TRBD2. This CDR3 has 14 residues. After removal of 2 bases from V and 3 bases from J, the junction contained 0 bases not matched to a gene. Germline-derived CDR1 and CDR2 are FNHDT and SITEND (reference sequence). The CDR3 bases that were read are TGTGCCAGCAGTATGGGACTGGGGGGCTATGAACAGTAC. Translated: CASSMGLGGYEQY. The full CDR3 sequence reads CASSMGLGGYEQYF.

A word on this clone: Mouse gene names and germline throughout. With the read ending 1 residue before the CDR3 end, the germline J gene is used to fill in that end. The chain recombines TRBV3 with TRBJ2-1; D is possibly TRBD2 (7 bases). V was clipped by 2 bases and J by 3 bases, with 11 bases between them. Germline lookup yields CDR1 SNHLY and CDR2 FYNGKV (reference sequence). This CDR3 comprises 15 residues. The CDR3 sequence: CASSLRGAIYAEQFF. The sequenced part of the CDR3 DNA is TGTGCCAGCAGCTTACGGGGGGCGATCTATGCTGAGCAGTTC.

There are a few counts of this clone. Gene names and germline refer to mouse. The CDR3 end falls 1 residue outside the read, so it is completed with the germline J gene. The chain recombines TRBV12-2 with TRBJ2-7; TRBD2 matches 10 bases. The CDR3 is made up of 14 amino acids. V gave up 2 bases and J gave up 3 bases; unmatched junction bases: 3. Germline lookup yields CDR1 SGHLS and CDR2 HYDKME. The part of the CDR3 DNA that was read is TGTGCCAGCTCTCCGGGACTGGGGAGCTATGAACAGTAC. Its translation is CASSPGLGSYEQY. The complete CDR3 reads CASSPGLGSYEQYF.

This clone has only a few counts. Genes here carry mouse names. The CDR3 goes on 1 residue after the read ends, and that part is filled in from the germline J gene. This chain uses TRBV29 with TRBJ1-5, with D unresolved. Per germline, CDR1 MSHET and CDR2 SYDVDS. The V gene lost 3 bases and the J gene lost 6 bases, with 6 bases spanning the gap. This CDR3 is 12 amino acids long. The DNA read from the CDR3 is TGTGCTAGCAGTTTTCGCGGCCAGGCTCCGCTT. Amino acids: CASSFRGQAPL. The whole CDR3 reads CASSFRGQAPLF.

This clone is medium-sized in the sample. Mouse gene names and germline throughout. With the read ending 1 residue before the CDR3 end, the germline J gene is used to fill in that end. The rearrangement uses TRBV3 and TRBJ2-7, with 9 nucleotides matching TRBD2. The length of the CDR3 is 15 residues. The germline gives CDR1 SNHLY, CDR2 FYNGKV (reference sequence). J lost 0 bases, V lost 4 bases, and 4 bases had no gene match. CDR3 in amino acids: CASSSTGGSSYEQYF. The covered CDR3 bases are TGTGCCAGCAGCTCGACTGGGGGAAGCTCCTATGAACAGTAC.

About this clone: Mouse gene names and germline throughout. The read falls 1 residue short of the CDR3 end, and the missing part is taken from the germline J gene. The gene calls are TRBV26 and TRBJ2-3; tentatively, D is TRBD1 or TRBD2 (5 bases each). V lost 7 bases and J lost 2, with 7 bases in between. The CDR3 totals 12 residues. The germline gives CDR1 KGHPV, CDR2 FQNQEV (reference sequence). CDR3 in amino acids: CASKGTAETLYF. The DNA read from the CDR3 is TGTGCCAGCAAAGGGACTGCAGAAACGCTGTAT.

As to this clone: Gene labels here are mouse ones. The CDR3 DNA, read in part, is TGTGCCAGCAGTGATGGGGGAGGGACAGAAGTCTTC. It yields the protein CASSDGGGTEVF. In full, the CDR3 reads CASSDGGGTEVFF. The chain has TRBV13-1 and TRBJ1-1; no reliable D call. The read terminates 1 residue ahead of where the CDR3 ends, so the germline J gene completes it. Germline CDR1 NSHNY, CDR2 SYGAGN. CDR3 size: 13 residues. The ends were cut back, 0 bases at V and 5 bases at J, with 8 bases in the middle.

On this clone itself: Mouse gene names and germline throughout. The CDR3 extends 1 residue past the end of the read, so its final part is completed from the germline J gene. The chain uses TRBV13-1 and TRBJ1-1; D is uncertain. CDR3 length equals 11 residues. Germline-derived CDR1 and CDR2 are NSHNY and SYGAGN. Trimming took 5 bases from V and 0 from J, leaving 2 bases between them. The CDR3 is CASRTNTEVFF. CDR3 bases read: TGTGCCAGCAGGACAAACACAGAAGTCTTC.

In its sample, this clone is medium-sized. These gene names are mouse names. The DNA ends 1 residue before the CDR3 does, and the rest of the CDR3 is filled in from the germline J gene. V and J are TRBV19 and TRBJ2-7, with TRBD2 as a possible D gene (6 bases). Trimming took 3 bases from V and 0 from J, leaving 7 bases between them. This CDR3 region has 13 residues. The V gene's germline CDR1 is FNHDT and CDR2 SITEND (reference sequence). CDR3 residues: CASSTGDSYEQYF. The DNA read from the CDR3 is TGTGCCAGCAGTACTGGGGACTCCTATGAACAGTAC. Variable domain in full (rest from reference TRBV19 and TRBJ2-7): GGIITQTPKFLIGQEGQKLTLKCQQNFNHDTMYWYRQDSGKGLRLIYYSITENDLQKGDLSEGYDASREKKSSFSLTVTSAQKNEMAVFLCASSTGDSYEQYFGPGTRLTVL.

Note on this clone: The gene names given are mouse names. CDR3 sequence reads: CASSLIQGGVFF. The sequenced CDR3 bases are TGTGCCAGCAGCTTAATACAGGGAGGAGTCTTC. The chain joins TRBV3 to TRBJ1-1, with a possible D match to TRBD1 (6 bases). Coverage ceases 1 residue before the CDR3 finishes, and the germline J gene fills in the end. Trimming took 2 bases from V and 10 from J, leaving 11 bases between them. The germline gives CDR1 SNHLY, CDR2 FYNGKV (reference sequence). The CDR3 spans 12 residues.

This clone is medium-sized. The genes and germline here are from mouse. The CDR3 extends 1 residue past the end of the read, so its final part is completed from the germline J gene. The chain carries TRBV14 and TRBJ2-1, with D perhaps TRBD2 (7 bases). CDR3 length: 14 residues. The V and J ends lost 2 bases and 5 bases respectively, with 11 bases between them. Germline V gene lookup returns CDR1 SGHDT and CDR2 FRDEAV. The CDR3 is CASSLLGAHAEQFF. The covered CDR3 bases are TGTGCCAGCAGTTTGCTGGGGGCCCATGCTGAGCAGTTC.

Comments on this clone: Here the gene names and germline are mouse. Coverage ceases 1 residue before the CDR3 finishes, and the germline J gene fills in the end. The sample contains more than one DNA sequence encoding this CDR3. The rearrangement joins TRBV26 to TRBJ1-3; 7 bases are a match to TRBD1. The CDR3 runs 15 residues. The trim removed 4 bases at V and 0 bases at J, leaving 3 bases unmatched. CDR1 and CDR2 from the germline V gene are KGHPV and FQNQEV (reference sequence). The chain's CDR3 is CASSPTGNSGNTLYF. The sequenced part of the CDR3 DNA is TGTGCCAGCAGTCCGACAGGGAATTCTGGAAATACGCTCTAT.

Turning to this clone: The germline and genes are mouse ones. With the read ending 1 residue before the CDR3 end, the germline J gene is used to fill in that end. The chain is built from TRBV31 and TRBJ2-3; a weak D match, TRBD2 (7 bases). This CDR3 has 14 amino acids. V lost 0 bases and J lost 1, with 8 bases in between. Germline V gene sequence: CDR1 GKSSPN, CDR2 SITVG. The CDR3 reads CAWSLGGRAETLYF. The sequenced CDR3 bases are TGTGCCTGGAGTCTTGGGGGGCGTGCAGAAACGCTGTAT.